The 28 T cell receptor beta chains below all came from one sample that was sequenced in a study of cytotoxic CD8 clonotypes in ibrutinib-treated CLL. Sequenced by immunoSEQ multiplex PCR; TCRdb stores in-frame clones only, minus some. Of some 81,000 clones detected, 70% to 80% appear once; the ten largest clones hold about 4.4%. The sample consisted of PBMCs, taken after 12 months of ibrutinib treatment. The receptors shown here come from a human donor with chronic lymphocytic leukemia.

The rearrangement links TRBV12-5 to TRBJ1-2, with D possibly matching TRBD1 (6 bases). Germline loops: CDR1 LGHNT, CDR2 FRNRAP. The CDR3 length is 13 residues. V lost 6 bases and J 2 bases, leaving 10 bases between the germline ends. The CDR3 protein is CASGPTGNYGYTF. The CDR3 DNA reads TGTGCTAGTGGACCCACAGGGAACTATGGCTACACCTTC.

The V and J genes are TRBV30 and TRBJ2-1; 9 bases map to TRBD2. V gave up 1 base and J gave up 0 bases; unmatched junction bases: 10. This CDR3 region has 18 residues. Germline V gene sequence: CDR1 GTSNPN, CDR2 SVGIG (reference sequence). The chain's CDR3 is CAWSEGAGGRSSYNEQFF. CDR3 sequence (DNA): TGTGCCTGGAGTGAGGGAGCGGGGGGCCGCAGCTCCTACAATGAGCAGTTCTTC.

This sequence joins TRBV9 and TRBJ2-4, with D unresolved. Per the germline V gene, CDR1 is SGDLS and CDR2 is YYNGEE. Trimming removed 3 bases at V and 5 bases at J, with 6 bases between. This CDR3 spans 12 amino acids. The CDR3 region is CASSGPENIQYF. CDR3 sequence (DNA): TGTGCCAGCAGCGGGCCCGAAAACATTCAGTACTTC.

The genes are TRBV5-4 and TRBJ1-2, with TRBD1 matching over 8 bases. CDR3 length: 14 amino acids. With 0 bases clipped from V and 6 bases from J, the junction kept 4 bases outside the gene matches. Germline V gene sequence: CDR1 SGHNT, CDR2 YYREEE (reference sequence). CDR3: CASSLGQGTDGYTF. DNA for the CDR3: TGTGCCAGCAGCTTGGGACAGGGGACGGATGGCTACACCTTC. The complete variable domain, with remaining parts taken from reference TRBV5-4 and TRBJ1-2, reads ETGVTQSPTHLIKTRGQQVTLRCSSQSGHNTVSWYQQALGQGPQFIFQYYREEENGRGNFPPRFSGLQFPNYSSELNVNALELDDSALYLCASSLGQGTDGYTFGSGTRLTVV.

The chain combines TRBV7-3 with TRBJ2-1, with 10 positions matching TRBD1. J gave up 8 bases and V 5 bases, and 3 bases lay outside the gene matches. The germline gives CDR1 SGHTA, CDR2 FQGTGA. The CDR3 totals 13 residues. CDR3 in DNA: TGTGCCAGCAGCGGACAGGGGGGTGATGAGCAGTTCTTC. It is translated as CASSGQGGDEQFF.

This clone was found many times. The chain links TRBV5-1 to TRBJ1-1; 12 nucleotides agree with TRBD1. The V gene's germline CDR1 is SGHRS and CDR2 YFSETQ. The junction had 11 bases not matched to a gene; V was cut back by 6 bases and J by 11 bases. The CDR3 totals 14 residues. This chain's CDR3 is CASNRGTGGPRAFF. The CDR3 region has the DNA TGCGCCAGCAACCGGGGGACAGGGGGCCCTCGGGCTTTCTTT.

A remark on this clone: This same CDR3 is encoded by further DNA sequences in the sample. The chain recombines TRBV7-3 with TRBJ2-3; D may be TRBD2 (7 bases). CDR1 is SGHTA, CDR2 FQGTGA, per germline. Trimming took 3 bases from V and 6 from J, leaving 10 bases between them. This CDR3 region has 13 residues. This CDR3 is CASSLRGRDTQYF. The DNA for the CDR3 is TGTGCCAGCAGCTTGCGGGGGCGGGATACGCAGTATTTT. Supplemented by reference TRBV7-3 and TRBJ2-3, the full variable domain reads GAGVSQTPSNKVTEKGKYVELRCDPISGHTALYWYRQSLGQGPEFLIYFQGTGAADDSGLPNDRFFAVRPEGSVSTLKIQRTERGDSAVYLCASSLRGRDTQYFGPGTRLTVL.

CDR3 in DNA: TGTGCCAGCAGCCCACGGAGGGACCTACCTGTCGAGACCCAGTACTTC. Its protein product is CASSPRRDLPVETQYF. V gene TRBV9 combines with J gene TRBJ2-5; a weak D match, TRBD2 (6 bases). Germline lookup yields CDR1 SGDLS and CDR2 YYNGEE. The CDR3 extends over 16 amino acids. V lost 4 bases, J lost 5 bases, and 21 bases lay in between.

The chain carries TRBV7-2 and TRBJ1-6, with no clear D. Looked up from germline, CDR1 is SGHTA and CDR2 is FQGNSA. The CDR3 extends over 15 amino acids. Between the trimmed V and J ends, which lost 0 bases and 8 bases, there was a span of 11 bases. The CDR3 DNA sequence: TGTGCCAGCAGCTTAGCGCGGGGAAGGGATTCACCCCTCCACTTT. This encodes CASSLARGRDSPLHF.

This clone has just one count. This chain joins TRBV18 and TRBJ2-5; no clear D. The CDR3 runs to 14 residues. Between the trimmed V and J ends, which lost 2 bases and 1 base, there was a span of 8 bases. CDR1 KGHSH and CDR2 LQKENI come from the germline V gene. CDR3 DNA: TGTGCCAGCTCACCAGGGCCGGTCCAAGAGACCCAGTACTTC. It translates to CASSPGPVQETQYF. Using reference TRBV18 and TRBJ2-5 for the parts outside the CDR3, the full variable domain is NAGVMQNPRHLVRRRGQEARLRCSPMKGHSHVYWYRQLPEEGLKFMVYLQKENIIDESGMPKERFSAEFPKEGPSILRIQQVVRGDSAAYFCASSPGPVQETQYFGPGTRLLVL.

The gene calls are TRBV28 and TRBJ1-5, with D unresolved. This CDR3 comprises 16 residues. V was cut by 7 bases and J by 5 bases, with 21 bases left in between. Germline CDR1 is MDHEN and CDR2 is SYDVKM. In DNA, the CDR3 is TGTGCCAGCATCCTGGGTGGTACAGAGCATCATCAGCCCCAGCATTTT. Protein: CASILGGTEHHQPQHF.

To note about this clone: The junction does not match germline at one end; this may be a read error. The chain joins TRBV28 to TRBJ2-7; 10 bases line up with TRBD2. CDR3 length equals 17 residues. CDR1 and CDR2 (germline): MDHEN, SYDVKM. The CDR3 DNA reads as TGTGCCAGCAGCTGGACCGGGACTAGCGAAAGTTCCTCCGAGCAGTACTTC. It is translated as CASSWTGTSESSSEQYF.

The rearrangement joins TRBV6-6 to TRBJ2-5; TRBD1 aligns across 9 bases. The CDR3 length is 15 residues. The V gene end was trimmed by 5 bases and the J gene end by 4 bases; junction bases not matched to a gene: 8. The germline CDR1 and CDR2 sequences are MNHNY and SVGAGI (reference sequence). CDR3 nucleotides: TGTGCCAGCAGTACCCAACAGGGGGCAGGAGAGACCCAGTACTTC. Encoded protein: CASSTQQGAGETQYF.

This clone turned up a few times. The CDR3 sequence is CASSEDIETQYF. The CDR3 DNA follows: TGTGCCAGCAGTGAAGATATAGAGACCCAGTACTTC. The chain is built from TRBV2 and TRBJ2-5; D gene ambiguous. Germline values: CDR1 SNHLY, CDR2 FYNNEI. This CDR3 region has 12 residues. Between the trimmed V and J ends, which lost 1 base and 4 bases, there was a span of 4 bases.

This clone was observed a few times. The rearrangement uses TRBV6-5 and TRBJ2-5; 7 bases are shared with TRBD1. CDR1 and CDR2 from the germline V gene are MNHEY and SVGAGI. V lost 5 bases and J lost 2; bases outside the gene matches: 5. The CDR3 length is 14 residues. The CDR3 coding sequence is TGTGCCAGCAGTCAGGGGACAGTACAAGAGACCCAGTACTTC. It encodes CASSQGTVQETQYF.

This rearrangement joins TRBV19 to TRBJ2-7; D possibly uses TRBD1 or TRBD2 (6 bases each). CDR1 and CDR2 from the germline V gene are LNHDA and SQIVND (reference sequence). Trimming cost V 4 bases and J 2 bases, with 12 bases left between them. The CDR3 totals 14 residues. This CDR3 is CASSRGAVPYEQYF. For the CDR3, the DNA is TGTGCCAGTAGTAGGGGGGCGGTCCCCTACGAGCAGTACTTC.

This clone was seen just once. This chain joins TRBV5-1 and TRBJ2-1; weak D call: TRBD1 (6 bases). Germline CDR1 SGHRS, CDR2 YFSETQ. There are 14 residues in the CDR3. V shed 1 base and J shed 9 bases, with 14 bases lying between them. CDR3 nucleotide sequence: TGCGCCAGCAGCTTGCAGGGGATTGGCGGTGAGCAGTTCTTC. Translating it yields CASSLQGIGGEQFF. The variable domain in full, completed from reference TRBV5-1 and TRBJ2-1, reads KAGVTQTPRYLIKTRGQQVTLSCSPISGHRSVSWYQQTPGQGLQFLFEYFSETQRNKGNFPGRFSGRQFSNSRSEMNVSTLELGDSALYLCASSLQGIGGEQFFGPGTRLTVL.

V gene TRBV2 combines with J gene TRBJ1-1; 7 bases match TRBD1. V was clipped by 0 bases and J by 1 base; unmatched bases: 11. This CDR3 is 18 amino acids long. Per the germline V gene, CDR1 is SNHLY and CDR2 is FYNNEI. Written as DNA, the CDR3 is TGTGCCAGCAGTGAAGCGCTTCAGGGGGAGGGGCCGAACACTGAAGCTTTCTTT. This encodes CASSEALQGEGPNTEAFF.

The chain employs TRBV7-2 and TRBJ2-5; unclear D gene. From germline, CDR1 is SGHTA and CDR2 FQGNSA. Trimming cost V 6 bases and J 5 bases, with 13 bases left between them. The CDR3 runs 13 residues. The CDR3 loop reads CASRRTTDETQYF. In nucleotides, the CDR3 is TGTGCCAGCAGACGGACGACCGATGAGACCCAGTACTTC.

This sequence joins TRBV19 and TRBJ2-5, with TRBD2 matching over 11 bases. Trimming removed 4 bases from V and 1 base from J; junction bases left unmatched: 8. This CDR3 spans 17 amino acids. Germline V lookup: CDR1 LNHDA, CDR2 SQIVND (reference sequence). CDR3 protein: CASSKASGGLGQETQYF. CDR3 DNA: TGTGCCAGTAGTAAGGCTAGCGGGGGGTTGGGCCAAGAGACCCAGTACTTC.

The chain links TRBV7-8 to TRBJ1-5; no definite D call. This CDR3 is built from 14 residues. Deletions cut 3 bases from V and 0 bases from J, with 6 bases between. The germline CDR1 and CDR2 sequences are SGHVS and FQNEAQ. This CDR3 is CASSFGVSNQPQHF. CDR3 nucleotides: TGTGCCAGCAGCTTCGGAGTTAGCAATCAGCCCCAGCATTTT. Full variable domain (missing parts from reference TRBV7-8 and TRBJ1-5): GAGVSQSPRYKVAKRGQDVALRCDPISGHVSLFWYQQALGQGPEFLTYFQNEAQLDKSGLPSDRFFAERPEGSVSTLKIQRTQQEDSAVYLCASSFGVSNQPQHFGDGTRLSIL.

This clone was observed many times. This sequence joins TRBV7-9 and TRBJ2-5; TRBD2 matches at 8 bases. Germline values: CDR1 SEHNR, CDR2 FQNEAQ (reference sequence). The CDR3 length is 14 residues. V was clipped by 10 bases and J by 2 bases; unmatched bases: 9. The CDR3 sequence: CATPGRGAQETQYF. CDR3 DNA: TGTGCCACCCCGGGGCGGGGGGCGCAAGAGACCCAGTACTTC.

The DNA for the CDR3 is TGTGCCAGCTCACCTGGGACAGCCGACTATGGCTACACCTTC. It is translated as CASSPGTADYGYTF. The genes are TRBV18 and TRBJ1-2, with 7 bases matching TRBD1. From germline, CDR1 is KGHSH and CDR2 LQKENI. V dropped 3 bases and J dropped 3; count of bases not matched to a gene: 4. The CDR3 has 14 residues. Variable domain in full (rest from reference TRBV18 and TRBJ1-2): NAGVMQNPRHLVRRRGQEARLRCSPMKGHSHVYWYRQLPEEGLKFMVYLQKENIIDESGMPKERFSAEFPKEGPSILRIQQVVRGDSAAYFCASSPGTADYGYTFGSGTRLTVV.

The V gene is TRBV28, the J gene TRBJ1-1, with D perhaps matching TRBD1 (5 bases). CDR1 is MDHEN, CDR2 SYDVKM, per germline. This CDR3 contains 9 residues. With 6 bases removed from V and 11 bases from J, the gap between germline ends came to 7 bases. This CDR3 reads CASSRGAFF. Written as DNA, the CDR3 is TGTGCCAGCAGCCGGGGGGCTTTCTTT. Looking up the rest from reference TRBV28 and TRBJ1-1 gives the full variable domain: DVKVTQSSRYLVKRTGEKVFLECVQDMDHENMFWYRQDPGLGLRLIYFSYDVKMKEKGDIPEGYSVSREKKERFSLILESASTNQTSMYLCASSRGAFFGQGTRLTVV.

The CDR3 coding sequence is TGTGCCACCCAAAGCGGGAGTGGGGGCACCGGGGAGCTGTTTTTT. Protein sequence: CATQSGSGGTGELFF. The genes are TRBV19 and TRBJ2-2; 8 positions match TRBD2. This CDR3 has 15 residues. CDR1 is LNHDA, CDR2 SQIVND, per germline (reference sequence). The V and J ends lost 10 bases and 4 bases, in that order; junction bases with no gene match: 11. Looking up the rest from reference TRBV19 and TRBJ2-2 gives the full variable domain: DGGITQSPKYLFRKEGQNVTLSCEQNLNHDAMYWYRQDPGQGLRLIYYSQIVNDFQKGDIAEGYSVSREKKESFPLTVTSAQKNPTAFYLCATQSGSGGTGELFFGEGSRLTVL.

This chain uses TRBV11-2 with TRBJ2-3; the match to TRBD2 covers 10 bases. V shed 5 bases and J 0 bases; nucleotides not matched to a gene: 5. Germline V CDR1 and CDR2: SGHAT, FQNNGV. CDR3 length: 16 amino acids. CDR3 sequence reads: CASSRPLAGSTDTQYF. CDR3 DNA sequence: TGTGCCAGCAGCCGCCCACTAGCGGGGAGCACAGATACGCAGTATTTT. Together with reference TRBV11-2 and TRBJ2-3, the CDR3 gives the full variable domain: EAGVAQSPRYKIIEKRQSVAFWCNPISGHATLYWYQQILGQGPKLLIQFQNNGVVDDSQLPKDRFSAERLKGVDSTLKIQPAKLEDSAVYLCASSRPLAGSTDTQYFGPGTRLTVL.

This chain connects TRBV28 to TRBJ2-6; 9 bases are a match to TRBD1. This CDR3 comprises 16 residues. After removal of 8 bases from V and 2 bases from J, the junction contained 7 bases not matched to a gene. Germline V gene data show CDR1 as MDHEN and CDR2 as SYDVKM. Here the CDR3 reads CASGGQGLPGANVLTF. Written as DNA, the CDR3 is TGTGCCAGCGGGGGACAGGGCCTGCCTGGGGCCAACGTCCTGACTTTC.

The chain uses TRBV5-1 and TRBJ1-2; TRBD1 is a possible D gene (6 bases). V lost 4 bases to trimming and J lost 11 bases, with 24 bases between them. CDR1 is SGHRS and CDR2 is YFSETQ in the germline V gene. The CDR3 contains 15 residues. The chain's CDR3 is CASSPRWGGTLGYTF. DNA of the CDR3: TGCGCCAGCAGCCCGCGTTGGGGGGGCACCCTTGGGTACACCTTC.